A selection of T cell receptor beta chains follows, all from one sample in a study of read filtering for tumor transcriptome and immune sequencing. MiXCR was run by TCRdb on the reads, yielding one entry per CDR3 protein. The table lists approximately 60,000 distinct CDR3 sequences, around 20% of them singletons, with about 15% in the top ten. Sequencing was performed on a population of CD138-negative cells sorted from bone marrow. The receptors were sampled from a donor at least 40 years old with multiple myeloma. Each CDR3 is given without its conserved first and last residue.

v_call	cdr3_aa
TRBV11-2	ASSKGQGLGTEAF
TRBV5-1	ASSLRASASTDTQY
TRBV11-2	ASNLGLFNEQF
TRBV6-5	ASRAGLSSGNTIY
TRBV6-1	ASGKRETGELF
TRBV7-9	ASSLTAYEQY
TRBV5-1	ASSSPGQGGPGSCF
TRBV5-4	ASSPRLAGKQTQY
TRBV7-2	ASSLDANTDTQY
TRBV20-1	SAYTGYGANVLT
TRBV28	ASSLGDRGRDTQY
TRBV6-1	ASSENFYYGTDTQY
TRBV2	ASKPSPRSDTQY
TRBV7-9	ASSSSGIWEGDQPQH
TRBV20-1	SAREGTGANTEAF
TRBV6-6	ASSYSQGTGEQF
TRBV20-1	RAGQYNEQY
TRBV11-2	ASSLHGLGTEAF
TRBV18	AGSRLAEYEQY
TRBV19	ASALVQGTYNEQF
TRBV29-1	SVRTSGSFPDTQY
TRBV20-1	SARLPSGSSYEQY
TRBV20-1	SASTGTSGSGEQS
TRBV30	AWEPGVNTEAF
TRBV20-1	SGATGTLYEQY
TRBV24-1	ATSDTEENEQF
TRBV6-5	ASSYNRVAGELF
TRBV14	ASSPRGGRKETQY
TRBV30	AWSVPGREGLGNTQY
TRBV2	ASRSTETGELF
TRBV24-1	ATSDPRGVQY
TRBV6-5	ASSTTGSAEQY
TRBV15	AASRNSNSGANALT
TRBV6-1	ASMREKEQF
TRBV2	ASRPGLAGSGELF
TRBV27	ANSPGFTDTQY
TRBV7-6	ASSLVPGEQY
TRBV28	ASSRDRGSSRGYEQY
TRBV7-8	ASSLGGVGQY
TRBV7-6	ASSTGVNTEAF
TRBV6-5	ASSYHRGYEQY
TRBV14	ASSHHERASSTDTQY
TRBV11-2	ASSKEAGQEAF
TRBV28	ATTQGSRVYGYT
TRBV20-1	SAPLYGGETQY
TRBV28	ASSFLLAVDNEQF
TRBV7-9	AISLTQGYHYEQY
TRBV20-1	SARDTGLAGVLDTQY
TRBV20-1	SASNGETEAF
TRBV28	ASSQGTSSYNEQF